This T cell receptor beta chain came from a study of cytomegalovirus exposure and HLA in healthy donors. In germline, CDR1 is SGDLS, CDR2 YYNGEE. Trimming pared 0 bases from V and 1 base from J, leaving 10 bases between. The CDR3 spans 15 residues. In its sample, this clone was seen a few times. PCR used 60 Vbeta primers and 13 Jbeta primers. The table came from immunoSEQ multiplex PCR; TCRdb's copy has only in-frame clones and leaves some out. The sample has over 130,000 clones; 55% to 80% are singletons. The sequencing input was PBMCs. V is TRBV9 and J is TRBJ2-5; D gene unclear. This sequence originates from an older woman in good health and CMV-seropositive. CDR3 sequence reads: CASSVGGSSQETQYF. CDR3 DNA: TGTGCCAGCAGCGTAGGTGGTAGCAGCCAAGAGACCCAGTACTTC.